This T cell receptor (beta chain) is drawn from a study of blood T cells in healthy people across ages. The use of a sample-barcoded 5' primer and a J-beta primer mix characterized a second PCR of roughly 6 to 11 cycles. TCRdb called the 5' RACE reads again in MiXCR, with one record for every CDR3 protein. The sample gives hundreds of thousands of distinct CDR3 sequences, around 24% of which show up once; approximately 10% is in the top ten. The V and J ends lost 1 base and 10 bases, in that order; junction bases with no gene match: 4. CDR3 length: 15 residues. Germline CDR1 is SGHVS and CDR2 is FQNEAQ. Per sample, at least 6 micrograms of total RNA were extracted. The data were also submitted as part of a second study, on T cells of mothers and their children.

The gene calls are TRBV7-8 and TRBJ1-6, with TRBD1 matching over 10 bases. The sequence was obtained from a boy younger than 18 in good health. The specimen sequenced was blood. The CDR3 DNA is TGTGCCAGCAGCTTAGGGGACAGGGGAGAATCACCCCTCCACTTT. Residues: CASSLGDRGESPLHF.